Below are 17 T cell receptor beta chains sequenced from a single sample in a study of cytomegalovirus exposure and HLA in healthy donors. Researchers ran the PCR with 60 Vbeta and 13 Jbeta primers. Generated by immunoSEQ multiplex PCR, the TCRdb table keeps only in-frame clones and is missing some. The sample lists 130,000 to 150,000 clones; about four fifths were seen once. Sequencing was performed on PBMCs. The origin of the receptors is a man under 40 in good health and CMV-seronegative.

The rearrangement joins TRBV6-5 to TRBJ2-1; TRBD2 matches at 12 bases. There are 16 residues in the CDR3. V shed 2 bases, J shed 5 bases, and the junction held 4 bases outside the gene matches. Per the germline V gene, CDR1 is MNHEY and CDR2 is SVGAGI. CDR3 amino acids: CASSYETSGRNNEQFF. CDR3 bases: TGTGCCAGCAGTTACGAGACTAGCGGGAGAAACAATGAGCAGTTCTTC.

V and J are TRBV6-5 and TRBJ1-2; 7 bases map to TRBD1. Germline CDR1 reads MNHEY; CDR2 reads SVGAGI. The J segment lost 4 bases and the V segment lost 5 bases, leaving 10 bases of the junction unmatched. The CDR3 is 15 amino acids. Here the CDR3 DNA reads TGTGCCAGCAGTACCATCGAGGACAGGACCTATGGCTACACCTTC. Protein: CASSTIEDRTYGYTF.

The chain joins TRBV23-1 to TRBJ1-3; D may be TRBD1 (6 bases). TRBV23-1 is an open reading frame, and its role is uncertain. V was clipped by 9 bases and J by 8 bases, with 14 bases between them. This CDR3 has 12 residues. The CDR3 reads CARGTQGHTIYF. Written as DNA, the CDR3 is TGCGCCAGGGGGACACAGGGACACACCATATATTTT.

The rearrangement joins TRBV9 to TRBJ2-5; TRBD2 matches 7 bases. This CDR3 is 16 amino acids long. Trimming removed 0 bases from V and 1 base from J; junction bases left unmatched: 6. CDR1 and CDR2 (germline): SGDLS, YYNGEE. The CDR3 loop is CASSVGNSGFQETQYF. In DNA form, the CDR3 reads TGTGCCAGCAGCGTAGGAAATAGCGGGTTCCAAGAGACCCAGTACTTC.

The chain combines TRBV2 with TRBJ2-5; D possibly corresponds to TRBD1 (6 bases). The end of the DNA is better explained by TRBJ2-7, so the J call may be wrong. CDR1 and CDR2 from the germline V gene are SNHLY and FYNNEI. The length of the CDR3 is 14 residues. CDR3 protein: CASIRDMESYEQYF. The CDR3 bases are TGTGCCAGCATTCGGGACATGGAGTCCTACGAGCAGTACTTC.

The chain combines TRBV6-5 with TRBJ1-1; D remains unclear. CDR3 size: 14 residues. CDR1 MNHEY and CDR2 SVGAGI come from the germline V gene. V dropped 5 bases and J dropped 11 bases, with 21 bases sitting between them. The CDR3 protein is CASSRLPGTTGAFF. The CDR3 region has the DNA TGTGCCAGCAGTCGTCTTCCGGGCACAACGGGGGCTTTCTTT.

This clone was counted only a few times. One end of the junction fails to match germline, which may point to a read error. This chain connects TRBV27 to TRBJ1-2; D perhaps matches TRBD1 (5 bases). Germline loops: CDR1 MNHEY, CDR2 SMNVEV (reference sequence). This CDR3 is built from 14 residues. CDR3 DNA: TGTGCCACCAAAAAGGGGCAGAATAACTATGGCTATACCTTC. Protein: CATKKGQNNYGYTF.

This sequence joins TRBV5-4 and TRBJ2-7; D is unclear. Germline-derived CDR1 and CDR2 are SGHNT and YYREEE (reference sequence). CDR3 length equals 14 residues. Trimming removed 2 bases at V and 2 bases at J, with 11 bases between. CDR3 in amino acids: CASSLDHRAYEQYF. Here the CDR3 DNA reads TGTGCCAGCAGCTTAGATCACCGGGCCTACGAGCAGTACTTC.

The V gene is TRBV21-1, the J gene TRBJ1-2. TRBV21-1 is a pseudogene. The CDR3 sequence is 13 residues long. The CDR3 nucleotides are TGTGCCAGCAGCAAAGGGGGGGAGAATGGCTACACCTTC. Encoded protein: CASSKGGENGYTF.

The chain combines TRBV10-3 with TRBJ2-7; D perhaps matches TRBD1 (5 bases). In germline, CDR1 is ENHRY, CDR2 SYGVKD. The CDR3 is 15 amino acids. The V end lost 0 bases, the J end lost 5 bases, and 14 bases lay between the germline ends. In DNA, the CDR3 is TGTGCCATCAGTGAGTCGGCAGGGATATTCCACGAGCAGTACTTC. Translation gives CAISESAGIFHEQYF.

V and J are TRBV6-6 and TRBJ1-6, with 10 bases aligning to TRBD1. V dropped 7 bases and J dropped 2; count of bases not matched to a gene: 5. CDR3 length equals 16 residues. Germline V gene data show CDR1 as MNHNY and CDR2 as SVGAGI (reference sequence). Written as DNA, the CDR3 is TGTGCCAGCACCTCTGGACAGGGGGCCTATAATTCACCCCTCCACTTT. Its protein product is CASTSGQGAYNSPLHF.

The V call is TRBV18, the J call TRBJ1-2, with a tentative D call TRBD1 (5 bases). V was shortened by 1 base and J by 4 bases, with 10 bases between the two germline ends. Germline CDR1 is KGHSH and CDR2 is LQKENI. The CDR3 has 14 amino acids. The CDR3 sequence: CASSPLDSPYGYTF. The CDR3 DNA follows: TGTGCCAGCTCACCACTCGACAGCCCCTATGGCTACACCTTC. The whole variable domain, remainder taken from reference TRBV18 and TRBJ1-2, is NAGVMQNPRHLVRRRGQEARLRCSPMKGHSHVYWYRQLPEEGLKFMVYLQKENIIDESGMPKERFSAEFPKEGPSILRIQQVVRGDSAAYFCASSPLDSPYGYTFGSGTRLTVV.

The chain combines TRBV4-1 with TRBJ1-5; 7 bases are shared with TRBD1. In germline, CDR1 is MGHRA, CDR2 YSYEKL. This CDR3 has 16 amino acids. The V segment lost 0 bases and the J segment 4 bases; nucleotides outside the gene matches: 6. The chain's CDR3 is CASSQELGQLNQPQHF. The CDR3 region has the DNA TGCGCCAGCAGCCAAGAACTGGGACAGTTAAATCAGCCCCAGCATTTT.

This clone was seen a single time. This chain connects TRBV28 to TRBJ2-2, with TRBD2 identical over 9 bases. In germline, CDR1 is MDHEN, CDR2 SYDVKM. This CDR3 spans 15 amino acids. V lost 8 bases and J lost 7; bases outside the gene matches: 11. CDR3 nucleotides: TGTGCCAGCCCCCCTGGGACTAGCTCGGTCGGGGAGCTGTTTTTT. Its translation: CASPPGTSSVGELFF. The full variable domain, rest sourced from reference TRBV28 and TRBJ2-2, is DVKVTQSSRYLVKRTGEKVFLECVQDMDHENMFWYRQDPGLGLRLIYFSYDVKMKEKGDIPEGYSVSREKKERFSLILESASTNQTSMYLCASPPGTSSVGELFFGEGSRLTVL.

The J gene is TRBJ2-3, the V gene TRBV15; TRBD2 might be the D (10 bases). V was shortened by 0 bases and J by 2 bases, with 33 bases between the two germline ends. The CDR3 consists of 23 residues. Germline V gives CDR1 LNHNV, CDR2 YYDKDF (reference sequence). CDR3 loop: CATSRDPSGTGRLAGGPTDTQYF. CDR3 sequence (DNA): TGTGCCACCAGCAGAGATCCATCCGGGACAGGGCGGTTAGCGGGAGGCCCCACAGATACGCAGTATTTT.

This chain joins TRBV28 and TRBJ1-5; D is unresolved. This CDR3 is 14 amino acids long. CDR1 and CDR2 (germline): MDHEN, SYDVKM. The V and J ends lost 9 bases and 3 bases respectively, with 15 bases between them. CDR3: CASLKAGINQPQHF. The CDR3 nucleotides read TGTGCCAGTTTAAAGGCCGGGATCAATCAGCCCCAGCATTTT.

This chain uses TRBV6-1 with TRBJ1-1, with TRBD1 as a possible D gene (6 bases). CDR3 length equals 17 residues. Trimming removed 4 bases at V and 5 bases at J, with 23 bases between. Germline V gene sequence: CDR1 MNHNS, CDR2 SASEGT. The CDR3 loop is CASSAGDGAPRGTEAFF. The CDR3 DNA follows: TGTGCCAGCAGTGCAGGGGACGGAGCGCCCCGAGGTACTGAAGCTTTCTTT.